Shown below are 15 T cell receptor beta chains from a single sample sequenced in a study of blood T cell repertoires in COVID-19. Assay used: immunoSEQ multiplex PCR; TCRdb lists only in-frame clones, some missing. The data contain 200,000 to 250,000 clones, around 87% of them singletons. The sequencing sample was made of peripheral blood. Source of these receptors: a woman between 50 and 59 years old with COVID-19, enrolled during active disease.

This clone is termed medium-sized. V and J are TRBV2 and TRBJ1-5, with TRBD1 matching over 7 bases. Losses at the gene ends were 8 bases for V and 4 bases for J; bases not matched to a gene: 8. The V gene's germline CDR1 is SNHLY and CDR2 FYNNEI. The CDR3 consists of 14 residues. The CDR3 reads CASQKGGENQPQHF. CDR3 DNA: TGTGCCAGCCAAAAAGGGGGCGAAAATCAGCCCCAGCATTTT.

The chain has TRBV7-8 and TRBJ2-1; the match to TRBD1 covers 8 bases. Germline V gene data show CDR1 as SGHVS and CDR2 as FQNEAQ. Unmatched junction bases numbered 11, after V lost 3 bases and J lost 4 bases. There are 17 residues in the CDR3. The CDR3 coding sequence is TGTGCCAGCAGCTTGAATCGGACAGGGCGACCTTACAATGAGCAGTTCTTC. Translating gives CASSLNRTGRPYNEQFF.

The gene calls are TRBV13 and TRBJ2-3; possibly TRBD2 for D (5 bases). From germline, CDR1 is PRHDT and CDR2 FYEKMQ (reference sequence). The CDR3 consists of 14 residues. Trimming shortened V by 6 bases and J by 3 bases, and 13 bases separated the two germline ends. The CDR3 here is CASRSRGKTDTQYF. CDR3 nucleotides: TGTGCCAGCAGATCTAGAGGGAAAACAGATACGCAGTATTTT. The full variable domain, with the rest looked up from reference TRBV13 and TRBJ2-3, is AAGVIQSPRHLIKEKRETATLKCYPIPRHDTVYWYQQGPGQDPQFLISFYEKMQSDKGSIPDRFSAQQFSDYHSELNMSSLELGDSALYFCASRSRGKTDTQYFGPGTRLTVL.

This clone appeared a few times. CDR3 protein: CAISGEAYSYNEQFF. The CDR3 coding sequence is TGTGCCATCAGTGGTGAGGCCTACTCCTACAATGAGCAGTTCTTC. The chain uses TRBV10-3 and TRBJ2-1; unclear D gene. Trimming pared 4 bases from V and 0 bases from J, leaving 10 bases between. This CDR3 has 15 residues. Per the germline V gene, CDR1 is ENHRY and CDR2 is SYGVKD.

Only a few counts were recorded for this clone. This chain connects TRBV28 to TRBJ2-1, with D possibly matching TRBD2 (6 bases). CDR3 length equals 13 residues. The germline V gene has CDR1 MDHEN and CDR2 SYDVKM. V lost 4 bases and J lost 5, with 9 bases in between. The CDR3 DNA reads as TGTGCCAGCAGTTCGGGGGATGACAATGAGCAGTTCTTC. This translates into CASSSGDDNEQFF.

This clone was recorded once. This chain's CDR3 is CSPGAGQVLSYEQYV. DNA of the CDR3: TGCAGCCCGGGTGCGGGACAGGTCCTCTCCTACGAGCAGTACGTC. This chain links TRBV29-1 with TRBJ2-7, with 8 positions matching TRBD1. The CDR3 runs to 15 residues. Trimming took 8 bases from V and 0 from J; bases not matched to a gene: 12. Germline lookup yields CDR1 SQVTM and CDR2 ANQGSEA.

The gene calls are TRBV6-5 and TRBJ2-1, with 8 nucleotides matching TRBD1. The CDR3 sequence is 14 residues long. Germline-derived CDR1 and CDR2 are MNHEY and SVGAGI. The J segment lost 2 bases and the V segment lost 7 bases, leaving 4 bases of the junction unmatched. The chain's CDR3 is CASTLQGAYNEQFF. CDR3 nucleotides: TGTGCCAGCACCCTACAGGGGGCCTACAATGAGCAGTTCTTC.

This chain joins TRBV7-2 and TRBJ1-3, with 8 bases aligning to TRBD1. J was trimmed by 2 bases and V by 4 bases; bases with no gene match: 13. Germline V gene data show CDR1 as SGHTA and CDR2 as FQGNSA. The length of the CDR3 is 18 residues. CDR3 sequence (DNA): TGTGCCAGCAGCTCAAGGGGCCCATGGACAGGGACTGGAAACACCATATATTTT. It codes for CASSSRGPWTGTGNTIYF.

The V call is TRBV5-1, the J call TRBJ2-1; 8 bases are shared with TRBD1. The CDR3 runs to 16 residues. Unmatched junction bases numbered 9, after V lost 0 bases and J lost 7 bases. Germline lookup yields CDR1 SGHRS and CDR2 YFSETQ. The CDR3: CASSLAGQGSINEQFF. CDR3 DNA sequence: TGCGCCAGCAGCTTGGCCGGACAGGGAAGTATTAATGAGCAGTTCTTC.

CDR3 DNA: TGTGCCAGCAGCCGGACCCCGACAGGGAATGGTGGCTACACCTTC. Its translation is CASSRTPTGNGGYTF. V and J are TRBV5-8 and TRBJ1-2; TRBD1 agrees at 7 bases. The J segment lost 7 bases and the V segment lost 4 bases, leaving 13 bases of the junction unmatched. The germline CDR1 and CDR2 sequences are SGHTS and YDEGEE. The CDR3 covers 15 residues.

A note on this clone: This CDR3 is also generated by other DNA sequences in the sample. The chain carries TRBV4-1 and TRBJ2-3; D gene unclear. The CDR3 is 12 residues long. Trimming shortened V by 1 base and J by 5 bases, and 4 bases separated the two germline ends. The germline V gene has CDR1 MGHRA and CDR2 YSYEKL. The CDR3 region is CASSQVGDTQYF. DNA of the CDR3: TGCGCCAGCAGCCAAGTCGGAGATACGCAGTATTTT.

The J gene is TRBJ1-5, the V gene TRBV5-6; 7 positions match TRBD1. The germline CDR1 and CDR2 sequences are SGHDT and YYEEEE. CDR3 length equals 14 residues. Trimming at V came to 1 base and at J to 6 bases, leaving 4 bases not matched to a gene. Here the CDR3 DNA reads TGTGCCAGCAGCTTGTCAGGGGGAGCTCAGCCCCAGCATTTT. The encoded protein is CASSLSGGAQPQHF.

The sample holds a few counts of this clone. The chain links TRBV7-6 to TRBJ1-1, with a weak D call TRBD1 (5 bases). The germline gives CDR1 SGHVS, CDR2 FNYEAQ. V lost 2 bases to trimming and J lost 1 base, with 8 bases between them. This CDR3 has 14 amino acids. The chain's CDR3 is CASSLQGGNTEAFF. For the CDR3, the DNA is TGTGCCAGCAGCTTACAGGGAGGGAACACTGAAGCTTTCTTT.

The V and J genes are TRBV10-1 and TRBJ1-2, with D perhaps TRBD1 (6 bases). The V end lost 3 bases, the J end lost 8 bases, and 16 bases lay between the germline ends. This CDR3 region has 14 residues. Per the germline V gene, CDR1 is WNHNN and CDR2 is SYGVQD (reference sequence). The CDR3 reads CASSDSDRIDGYTF. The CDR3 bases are TGCGCCAGCAGTGACAGTGACAGGATAGACGGCTACACCTTC.

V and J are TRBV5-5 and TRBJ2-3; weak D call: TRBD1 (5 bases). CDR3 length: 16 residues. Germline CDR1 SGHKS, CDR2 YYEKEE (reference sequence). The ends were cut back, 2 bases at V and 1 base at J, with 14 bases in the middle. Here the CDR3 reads CASSFAPGSGTDTQYF. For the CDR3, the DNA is TGTGCCAGCAGCTTCGCGCCAGGGTCGGGCACAGATACGCAGTATTTT.